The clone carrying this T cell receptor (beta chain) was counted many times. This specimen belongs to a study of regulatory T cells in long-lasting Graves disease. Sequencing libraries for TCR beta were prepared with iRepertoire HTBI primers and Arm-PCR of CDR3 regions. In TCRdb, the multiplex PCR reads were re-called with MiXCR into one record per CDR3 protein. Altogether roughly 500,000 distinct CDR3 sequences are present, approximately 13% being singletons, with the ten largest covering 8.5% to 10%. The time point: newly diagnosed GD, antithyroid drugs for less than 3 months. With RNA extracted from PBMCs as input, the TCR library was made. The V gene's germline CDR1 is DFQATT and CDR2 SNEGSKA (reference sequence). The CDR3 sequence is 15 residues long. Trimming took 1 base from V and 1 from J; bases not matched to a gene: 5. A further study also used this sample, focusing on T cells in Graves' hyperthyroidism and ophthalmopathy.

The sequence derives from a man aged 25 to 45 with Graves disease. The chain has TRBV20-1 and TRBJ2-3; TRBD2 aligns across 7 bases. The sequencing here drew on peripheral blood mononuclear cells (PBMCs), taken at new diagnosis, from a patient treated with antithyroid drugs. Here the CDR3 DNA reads TGCAGTGCTAGAGGGCCTAGCGGACGCACAGATACGCAGTATTTT. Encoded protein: CSARGPSGRTDTQYF.